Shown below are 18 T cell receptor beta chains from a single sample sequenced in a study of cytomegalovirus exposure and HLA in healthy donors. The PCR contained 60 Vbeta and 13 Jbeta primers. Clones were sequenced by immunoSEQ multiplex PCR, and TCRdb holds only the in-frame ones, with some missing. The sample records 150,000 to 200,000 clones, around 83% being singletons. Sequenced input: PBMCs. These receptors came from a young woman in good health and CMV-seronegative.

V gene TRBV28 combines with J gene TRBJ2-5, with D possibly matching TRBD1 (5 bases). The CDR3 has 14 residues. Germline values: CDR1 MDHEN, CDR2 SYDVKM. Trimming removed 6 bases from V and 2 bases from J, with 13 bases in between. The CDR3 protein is CASSSRAVQETQYF. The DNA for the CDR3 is TGTGCCAGCAGCTCCAGGGCCGTTCAAGAGACCCAGTACTTC.

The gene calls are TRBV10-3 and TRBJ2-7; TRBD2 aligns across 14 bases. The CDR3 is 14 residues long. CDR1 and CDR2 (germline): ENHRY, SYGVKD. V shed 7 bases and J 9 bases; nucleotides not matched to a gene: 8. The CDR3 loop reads CAIKPGLAGVGQYV. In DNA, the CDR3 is TGTGCCATCAAGCCGGGACTAGCGGGAGTAGGGCAGTACGTC.

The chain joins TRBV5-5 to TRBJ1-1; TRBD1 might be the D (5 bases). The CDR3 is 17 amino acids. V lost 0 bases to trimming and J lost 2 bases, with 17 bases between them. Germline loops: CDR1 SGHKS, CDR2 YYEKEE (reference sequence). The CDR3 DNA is TGTGCCAGCAGCTTGGTTGGGTATCTACAGGTAAACACTGAAGCTTTCTTT. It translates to CASSLVGYLQVNTEAFF.

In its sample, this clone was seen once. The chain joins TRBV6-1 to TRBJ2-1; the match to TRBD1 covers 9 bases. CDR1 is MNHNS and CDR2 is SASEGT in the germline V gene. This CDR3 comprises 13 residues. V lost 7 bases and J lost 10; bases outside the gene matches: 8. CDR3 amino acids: CASTQGAAREQFF. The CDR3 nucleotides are TGTGCCAGCACACAGGGGGCGGCTCGGGAGCAGTTCTTC.

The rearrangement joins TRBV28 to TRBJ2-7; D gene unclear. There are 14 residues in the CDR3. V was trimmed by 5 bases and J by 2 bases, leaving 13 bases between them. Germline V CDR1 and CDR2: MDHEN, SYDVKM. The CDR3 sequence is CASSPSLTTYEQYF. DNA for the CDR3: TGTGCCAGCAGTCCCTCATTAACAACCTACGAGCAGTACTTC.

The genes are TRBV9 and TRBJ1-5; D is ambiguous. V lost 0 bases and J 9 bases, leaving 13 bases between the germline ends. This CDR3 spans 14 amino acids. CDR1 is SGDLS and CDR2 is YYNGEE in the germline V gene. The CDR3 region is CASSVAPSSGPQHF. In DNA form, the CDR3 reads TGTGCCAGCAGCGTAGCCCCGTCTTCCGGGCCCCAGCATTTT.

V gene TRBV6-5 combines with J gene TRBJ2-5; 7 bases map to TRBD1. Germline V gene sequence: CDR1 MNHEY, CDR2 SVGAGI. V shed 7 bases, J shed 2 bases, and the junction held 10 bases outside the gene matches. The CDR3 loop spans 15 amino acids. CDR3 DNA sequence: TGTGCCAGCACTTGGCCCGGGACAGAGCAAGAGACCCAGTACTTC. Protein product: CASTWPGTEQETQYF.

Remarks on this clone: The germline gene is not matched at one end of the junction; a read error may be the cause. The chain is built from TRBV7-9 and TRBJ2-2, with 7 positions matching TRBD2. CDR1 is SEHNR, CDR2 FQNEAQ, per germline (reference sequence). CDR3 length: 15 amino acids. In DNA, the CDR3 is TGTTCCAGCAGCTTAGCGGGCCCCCGGCTGGGGGAGCTGTTTTTT. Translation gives CSSSLAGPRLGELFF.

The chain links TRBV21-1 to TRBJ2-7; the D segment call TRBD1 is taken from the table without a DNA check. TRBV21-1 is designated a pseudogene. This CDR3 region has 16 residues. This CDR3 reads CASSKAGQGATYEQYV. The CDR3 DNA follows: TGTGCCAGCAGCAAAGCCGGACAGGGGGCGACCTACGAGCAGTACGTC.

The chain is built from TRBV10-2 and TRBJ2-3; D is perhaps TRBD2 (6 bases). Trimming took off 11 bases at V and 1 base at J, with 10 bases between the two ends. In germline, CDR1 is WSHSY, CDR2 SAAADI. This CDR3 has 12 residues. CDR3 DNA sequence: TGCGCCGTATGGGAGGGCACAGATACGCAGTATTTT. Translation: CAVWEGTDTQYF.

CDR3 residues: CASSKDPGVLAYEQYV. The DNA of the CDR3 is TGTGCCAGCAGCAAAGACCCAGGGGTCCTAGCCTACGAGCAGTACGTC. V is TRBV21-1 and J is TRBJ2-7; TRBD1, the table's D call, was not compared with the DNA. TRBV21-1 corresponds to a pseudogene. This CDR3 region has 16 residues.

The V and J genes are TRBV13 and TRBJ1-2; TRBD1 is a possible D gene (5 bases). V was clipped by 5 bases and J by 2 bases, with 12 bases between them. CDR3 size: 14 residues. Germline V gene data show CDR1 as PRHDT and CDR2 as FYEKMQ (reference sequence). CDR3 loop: CASSLGRANYGYTF. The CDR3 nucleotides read TGTGCCAGCAGCCTGGGCAGGGCGAACTATGGCTACACCTTC.

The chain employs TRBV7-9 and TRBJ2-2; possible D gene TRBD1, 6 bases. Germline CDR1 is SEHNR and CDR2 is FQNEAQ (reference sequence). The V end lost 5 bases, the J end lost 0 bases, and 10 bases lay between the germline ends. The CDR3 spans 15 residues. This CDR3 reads CASSHTGSNTGELFF. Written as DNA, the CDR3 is TGTGCCAGCAGCCATACAGGGTCGAACACCGGGGAGCTGTTTTTT.

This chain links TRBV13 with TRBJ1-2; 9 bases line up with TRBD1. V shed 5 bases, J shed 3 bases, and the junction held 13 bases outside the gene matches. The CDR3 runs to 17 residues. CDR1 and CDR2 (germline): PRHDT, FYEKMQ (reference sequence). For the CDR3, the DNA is TGTGCCAGCAGCGGAATTCTCCGGGACAGGGAATACTATGGCTACACCTTC. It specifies CASSGILRDREYYGYTF.

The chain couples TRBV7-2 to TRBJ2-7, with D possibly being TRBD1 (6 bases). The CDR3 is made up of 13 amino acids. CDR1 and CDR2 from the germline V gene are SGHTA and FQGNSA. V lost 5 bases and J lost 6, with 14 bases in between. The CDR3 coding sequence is TGTGCCAGCAGCGACAGGTGGGGCGGCGAGCAGTACTTC. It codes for CASSDRWGGEQYF.

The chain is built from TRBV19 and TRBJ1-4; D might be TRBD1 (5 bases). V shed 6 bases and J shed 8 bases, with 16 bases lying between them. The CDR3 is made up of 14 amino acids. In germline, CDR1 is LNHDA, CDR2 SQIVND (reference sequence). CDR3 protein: CASRTPGAGEKLFF. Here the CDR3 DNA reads TGTGCCAGTAGGACCCCCGGGGCGGGGGAAAAACTGTTTTTT. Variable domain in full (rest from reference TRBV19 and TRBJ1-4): DGGITQSPKYLFRKEGQNVTLSCEQNLNHDAMYWYRQDPGQGLRLIYYSQIVNDFQKGDIAEGYSVSREKKESFPLTVTSAQKNPTAFYLCASRTPGAGEKLFFGSGTQLSVL.

The CDR3 sequence is CASKGNSGRRRSGANVLTF. The CDR3, as DNA: TGTGCCAGCAAGGGGAATAGCGGGAGAAGGCGCTCTGGGGCCAACGTCCTGACTTTC. J is TRBJ2-6 and V is TRBV11-2, with 9 bases fitting TRBD2. V shed 7 bases and J 0 bases; nucleotides not matched to a gene: 13. CDR3 size: 19 residues. CDR1 is SGHAT and CDR2 is FQNNGV in the germline V gene.

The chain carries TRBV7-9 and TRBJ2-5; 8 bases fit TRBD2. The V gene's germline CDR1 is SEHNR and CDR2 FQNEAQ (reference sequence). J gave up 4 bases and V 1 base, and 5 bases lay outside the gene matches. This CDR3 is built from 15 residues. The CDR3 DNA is TGTGCCAGCAGCTTAGTGAGCAGCGGGAGAGAGACCCAGTACTTC. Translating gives CASSLVSSGRETQYF. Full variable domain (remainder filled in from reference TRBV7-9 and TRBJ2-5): DTGVSQNPRHKITKRGQNVTFRCDPISEHNRLYWYRQTLGQGPEFLTYFQNEAQLEKSRLLSDRFSAERPKGSFSTLEIQRTEQGDSAMYLCASSLVSSGRETQYFGPGTRLLVL.